These T cell receptor beta chains were read from a single sample in a study of T cell changes during pregnancy in multiple sclerosis. The data were produced by immunoSEQ multiplex PCR, yet TCRdb's version contains in-frame clones alone and is incomplete. This repertoire shows approximately 88,000 clones, 92% found once; its top ten account for roughly 3%. The sample here was peripheral blood, taken in the first trimester of pregnancy. These receptors were obtained from a female donor with multiple sclerosis, enrolled in a pregnancy study. Each CDR3 is given with its conserved first and last residue. Clone size, where shown, is once, few, many, or a class for clones that have expanded.

clone size: NA
J gene: TRBJ1-1
V gene: TRBV5-6
CDR3 protein: CASSPPQGGGAFF

clone size: NA
J gene: TRBJ2-6
V gene: TRBV7-2
CDR3 protein: CASTHSLSSQSSGANVLTF

clone size: NA
J gene: TRBJ1-4
V gene: TRBV9
CDR3 protein: CASSVEDRFEKLFF

clone size: few
J gene: TRBJ2-2
V gene: TRBV28
CDR3 protein: CASIGTSETGELFF

clone size: NA
J gene: TRBJ1-3
V gene: TRBV4-1
CDR3 protein: CASSLVGTGSSSRGNTIYF

clone size: NA
J gene: TRBJ2-5
V gene: TRBV2
CDR3 protein: CASGGLAGGLETQYF

clone size: NA
J gene: TRBJ2-4
V gene: TRBV28
CDR3 protein: CASSLRQGIGKNIQYF

clone size: NA
J gene: TRBJ2-2
V gene: TRBV11-3
CDR3 protein: CASSLGVVAGASGELFF

clone size: NA
J gene: TRBJ1-2
V gene: TRBV7-2
CDR3 protein: CASSLAQGSRGYTF

clone size: NA
J gene: TRBJ2-2
V gene: TRBV5-1
CDR3 protein: CASRSPLAGVTGELFF

clone size: NA
J gene: TRBJ2-7
V gene: TRBV19
CDR3 protein: CASSIMDWTGEKEQYF

clone size: NA
J gene: TRBJ2-1
V gene: TRBV4-3
CDR3 protein: CASRKTAWDEQFF

clone size: NA
J gene: TRBJ1-4
V gene: TRBV9
CDR3 protein: CASSEGETGFNEKLFF

clone size: NA
J gene: TRBJ2-5
V gene: TRBV19
CDR3 protein: CASSMDRPGVETQYF

clone size: NA
J gene: TRBJ2-1
V gene: TRBV7-2
CDR3 protein: CASSSRDSYYNEQFF

clone size: NA
J gene: TRBJ2-7
V gene: TRBV6-5
CDR3 protein: CASSRTGQGPYEQYF

clone size: NA
J gene: TRBJ2-3
V gene: TRBV4-1
CDR3 protein: CASSQTGTKLDTQYF

clone size: NA
J gene: TRBJ2-2
V gene: TRBV28
CDR3 protein: CASSLFVGGRVAGELFF

clone size: NA
J gene: TRBJ2-2
V gene: TRBV7-8
CDR3 protein: CASSPRTSLGGELFF

clone size: NA
J gene: TRBJ2-2
V gene: TRBV2
CDR3 protein: CASGRESAGELFF

clone size: NA
J gene: TRBJ2-2
V gene: TRBV4-2
CDR3 protein: CASSQAGTGYTGELFF

clone size: NA
J gene: TRBJ1-5
V gene: TRBV28
CDR3 protein: CASSLEVGRGNQPQHF

clone size: NA
J gene: TRBJ1-4
V gene: TRBV25-1
CDR3 protein: CASSEPGQGAEKLFF

clone size: NA
J gene: TRBJ1-1
V gene: TRBV27
CDR3 protein: CASSLLKPGVIEAFF

clone size: NA
J gene: TRBJ2-7
V gene: TRBV21-1
CDR3 protein: CASSKSDRDYEQYF

clone size: NA
J gene: TRBJ2-2
V gene: TRBV29-1
CDR3 protein: CSAGIQNTGELFF

clone size: NA
J gene: TRBJ2-4
V gene: TRBV27
CDR3 protein: CASSGTGIAKNIQYF

clone size: NA
J gene: TRBJ2-1
V gene: TRBV27
CDR3 protein: CASSFYRGSSYNEQFF

clone size: NA
J gene: TRBJ2-7
V gene: TRBV11-1
CDR3 protein: CASTRSGDRSSYEQYF

clone size: NA
J gene: TRBJ2-7
V gene: TRBV28
CDR3 protein: CASSLMDGQASYEQYF

clone size: NA
J gene: TRBJ2-1
V gene: TRBV30
CDR3 protein: CAWSESGANNEQFF

clone size: NA
J gene: TRBJ2-4
V gene: TRBV2
CDR3 protein: CASSQQGPKNIQYF

clone size: NA
J gene: TRBJ2-7
V gene: TRBV5-4
CDR3 protein: CASSFGRGSSYEQYF

clone size: NA
J gene: TRBJ2-1
V gene: TRBV19
CDR3 protein: CASSMMGRGGARQFF

clone size: NA
J gene: TRBJ2-7
V gene: TRBV28
CDR3 protein: CASSLSLRTGTYEQYF

clone size: NA
J gene: TRBJ1-3
V gene: TRBV7-8
CDR3 protein: CASSRQIFSGNTIYF

clone size: few
J gene: TRBJ1-2
V gene: TRBV6-6
CDR3 protein: CATRTGGSDYGYTF

clone size: NA
J gene: TRBJ2-1
V gene: TRBV7-9
CDR3 protein: CASSFSGDEQFF

clone size: NA
J gene: TRBJ1-3
V gene: TRBV6-5
CDR3 protein: CASSYRTSGNTIYF

clone size: NA
J gene: TRBJ2-1
V gene: TRBV5-6
CDR3 protein: CASSKASGISEQFF

clone size: NA
J gene: TRBJ2-4
V gene: TRBV4-1
CDR3 protein: CASSSRSGIQYF

clone size: NA
J gene: TRBJ2-2
V gene: TRBV2
CDR3 protein: CASSDKEGELFF

clone size: once
J gene: TRBJ2-7
V gene: TRBV29-1
CDR3 protein: CSVYDRVDYEQYF

clone size: few
J gene: TRBJ1-1
V gene: TRBV29-1
CDR3 protein: CSVERDSPEAFF

clone size: NA
J gene: TRBJ2-7
V gene: TRBV5-6
CDR3 protein: CASSFRGSYEQYF

clone size: NA
J gene: TRBJ2-1
V gene: TRBV5-4
CDR3 protein: CASSWPQTGGSYNEQFF

clone size: NA
J gene: TRBJ1-5
V gene: TRBV25-1
CDR3 protein: CASSEGQGRQPQHF

clone size: NA
J gene: TRBJ2-3
V gene: TRBV9
CDR3 protein: CASSVGASGRTDTQYF

clone size: NA
J gene: TRBJ2-3
V gene: TRBV5-1
CDR3 protein: CASSPPTYTDTQYF

clone size: NA
J gene: TRBJ2-7
V gene: TRBV28
CDR3 protein: CASCYDRYYEQYF

clone size: few
J gene: TRBJ1-1
V gene: TRBV18
CDR3 protein: CASSLSQGSDTEAFF